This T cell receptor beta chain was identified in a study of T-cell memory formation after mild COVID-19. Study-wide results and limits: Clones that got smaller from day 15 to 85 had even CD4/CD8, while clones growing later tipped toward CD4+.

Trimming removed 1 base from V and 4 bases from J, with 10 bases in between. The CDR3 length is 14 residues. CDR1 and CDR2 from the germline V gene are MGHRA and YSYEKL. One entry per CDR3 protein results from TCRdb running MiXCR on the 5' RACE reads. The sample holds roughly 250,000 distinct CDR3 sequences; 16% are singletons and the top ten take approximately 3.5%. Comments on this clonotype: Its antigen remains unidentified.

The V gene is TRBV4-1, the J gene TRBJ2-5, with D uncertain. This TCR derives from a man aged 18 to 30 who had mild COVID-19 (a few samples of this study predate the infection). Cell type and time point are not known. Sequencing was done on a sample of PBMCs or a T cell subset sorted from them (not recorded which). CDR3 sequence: CASSQGGFVETQYF. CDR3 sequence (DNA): TGCGCCAGCAGCCAAGGGGGTTTCGTAGAGACCCAGTACTTC.